This entry lists 20 T cell receptor beta chains sequenced from one sample in a study of post-analysis software for immune sequencing data. Overall study results and limits: When patients were compared with controls, a handful of TRBV segments were more frequent, TRBV5-6, TRBV5-1 and TRBV20-1 among them.

Their antigens remain unidentified. Sequencing libraries made from TCR beta cDNA carried unique molecular identifiers. MiXCR, run by TCRdb on the PCR reads, gives a single entry per CDR3 protein. This repertoire shows around 700,000 distinct CDR3 sequences, roughly three fifths found once; its top ten account for 10% to 12%. The sample taken for sequencing was blood. The receptors were gathered from a girl aged 2 to 9 with multiple sclerosis.

This chain uses TRBV20-1 with TRBJ2-1; weak D call: TRBD2 (5 bases). This CDR3 contains 16 residues. Per germline, CDR1 DFQATT and CDR2 SNEGSKA (reference sequence). Trimming left V 3 bases short and J 2 bases short, with 17 bases between. CDR3 DNA: TGCAGTGCTAGTACCCCCCAAGCGGCTCCCTACAATGAGCAGTTCTTC. Translated: CSASTPQAAPYNEQFF.

The chain uses TRBV12-3 or TRBV12-4 and TRBJ2-3; D is undetermined. The CDR3 has 15 amino acids. Trimming took 3 bases from V and 6 from J, leaving 16 bases between them. CDR3 residues: CASSFYGPGRDTQYF. The CDR3 nucleotides are TGTGCCAGCAGTTTCTATGGCCCTGGCAGGGATACGCAGTATTTT.

This CDR3 is CASSHLNEKLFF. Here the CDR3 DNA reads TGTGCCAGCAGTCATCTTAATGAAAAACTGTTTTTT. This sequence joins TRBV27 and TRBJ1-4; D gene uncertain. The V end lost 5 bases, the J end lost 4 bases, and 5 bases lay between the germline ends. Germline CDR1 is MNHEY and CDR2 is SMNVEV (reference sequence). The length of the CDR3 is 12 residues.

The chain couples TRBV13 to TRBJ2-1; 9 bases align to TRBD2. This CDR3 spans 14 amino acids. CDR1 is PRHDT and CDR2 is FYEKMQ in the germline V gene (reference sequence). The V and J ends lost 6 bases and 8 bases, in that order; junction bases with no gene match: 8. CDR3 residues: CASSQNSGRYEQFF. The CDR3 bases are TGTGCCAGCAGTCAAAATAGCGGGAGATATGAGCAGTTCTTC. The full variable domain, in which reference TRBV13 and TRBJ2-1 provide the parts outside the CDR3, is AAGVIQSPRHLIKEKRETATLKCYPIPRHDTVYWYQQGPGQDPQFLISFYEKMQSDKGSIPDRFSAQQFSDYHSELNMSSLELGDSALYFCASSQNSGRYEQFFGPGTRLTVL.

The CDR3 bases are TGCAGTGGACAGGGCCTAGCGGGAGCGCTCACCGACGAGCAGTACTTC. Translated: CSGQGLAGALTDEQYF. This rearrangement joins TRBV20-1 to TRBJ2-7, with 10 positions matching TRBD2. The CDR3 contains 16 residues. V lost 7 bases and J lost 5; bases outside the gene matches: 17. CDR1 is DFQATT, CDR2 SNEGSKA, per germline (reference sequence).

The chain joins TRBV29-1 to TRBJ1-2; tentatively, D is TRBD1 (5 bases). V lost 7 bases and J lost 8, with 17 bases in between. Per germline, CDR1 SQVTM and CDR2 ANQGSEA. This CDR3 comprises 12 residues. CDR3 region: CSAGHFTGGYTF. The CDR3 nucleotides are TGCAGCGCTGGACACTTCACGGGCGGCTACACCTTC.

J is TRBJ2-1 and V is TRBV12-3 or TRBV12-4; 13 bases are shared with TRBD2. After removal of 6 bases from V and 8 bases from J, the junction contained 7 bases not matched to a gene. The length of the CDR3 is 15 residues. As DNA, the CDR3 is TGTGCCAGCAGCCGCGGGACTAGCGGGATAGATGAGCAGTTCTTC. Translated, it gives CASSRGTSGIDEQFF.

Only a few counts were recorded for this clonotype. This chain links TRBV6-4 with TRBJ2-1; D is possibly TRBD2 (5 bases). Germline V lookup: CDR1 MRHNA, CDR2 SNTAGT. Trimming removed 0 bases from V and 6 bases from J, with 9 bases in between. The CDR3 runs to 14 residues. The chain's CDR3 is CASSDSGGLNEQFF. DNA for the CDR3: TGTGCCAGCAGTGACTCTGGAGGACTCAATGAGCAGTTCTTC.

The chain uses TRBV10-3 and TRBJ1-5, with D maybe TRBD1 (5 bases). From germline, CDR1 is ENHRY and CDR2 SYGVKD. The CDR3 covers 13 residues. Between the trimmed V and J ends, which lost 4 bases and 7 bases, there was a span of 11 bases. CDR3: CAISAQGEQPQHF. The CDR3 DNA is TGTGCCATCAGTGCGCAGGGTGAACAGCCCCAGCATTTT.

This chain connects TRBV6-1 to TRBJ1-3, with D unclear. The CDR3 runs to 16 residues. CDR1 and CDR2 from the germline V gene are MNHNS and SASEGT. Trimming left V 4 bases short and J 0 bases short, with 13 bases between. CDR3 coding DNA: TGTGCCAGCAGTGGGGAGGGAGTCTTCTCTGGAAACACCATATATTTT. Encoded protein: CASSGEGVFSGNTIYF.

This clonotype was seen more than once but under ten times. The chain joins TRBV20-1 to TRBJ2-1, with D maybe TRBD2 (6 bases). This CDR3 region has 15 residues. Germline V gene lookup returns CDR1 DFQATT and CDR2 SNEGSKA (reference sequence). Trimming removed 0 bases at V and 4 bases at J, with 13 bases between. The CDR3 loop is CSARDSGLSYNEQFF. The CDR3 coding sequence is TGCAGTGCTAGAGACTCGGGACTCTCGTACAATGAGCAGTTCTTC.

J is TRBJ2-7 and V is TRBV7-9, with 15 bases that match TRBD2. Per the germline V gene, CDR1 is SEHNR and CDR2 is FQNEAQ (reference sequence). V lost 5 bases to trimming and J lost 8 bases; unmatched junction nucleotides: 13. CDR3 length equals 17 residues. The CDR3 loop is CASSLWTSGRDPSKQYF. The CDR3 region has the DNA TGTGCCAGCAGCCTGTGGACTAGCGGGAGGGATCCCTCGAAGCAGTACTTC.

This clonotype was seen only a few times. The chain couples TRBV12-3 or TRBV12-4 to TRBJ1-2, with D hard to call. The CDR3 totals 13 residues. Trimming stripped 1 base from V and 0 bases from J, with 3 bases between. CDR3 bases: TGTGCCAGCAGTTTAGTCTCTAACTATGGCTACACCTTC. Protein sequence: CASSLVSNYGYTF.

This clonotype was picked up a small number of times. The genes are TRBV12-3 or TRBV12-4 and TRBJ2-5; 7 nucleotides align to TRBD2. The ends lost 8 bases at V and 4 bases at J; junction bases unmatched: 13. The CDR3 contains 15 residues. CDR3 nucleotide sequence: TGTGCCAGCTCCCTTGGTGGGGAGGGAAGAGAGACCCAGTACTTC. Amino acid sequence: CASSLGGEGRETQYF.

The V and J genes are TRBV5-1 and TRBJ1-5, with D hard to call. This CDR3 region has 13 residues. The V gene lost 1 base and the J gene lost 4 bases, with 6 bases spanning the gap. Germline loops: CDR1 SGHRS, CDR2 YFSETQ. DNA of the CDR3: TGCGCCAGCAGCTTGTCCCCTAATCAGCCCCAGCATTTT. As protein: CASSLSPNQPQHF.

The chain links TRBV29-1 to TRBJ1-2; D is unresolved. Looked up from germline, CDR1 is SQVTM and CDR2 is ANQGSEA. The V end was cut by 5 bases, the J end by 5 bases, with 6 bases between. CDR3 length: 10 residues. The CDR3 reads CSVYQYGYTF. For the CDR3, the DNA is TGCAGCGTTTACCAGTATGGCTACACCTTC.

The chain employs TRBV20-1 and TRBJ1-2; tentatively, D is TRBD1 (5 bases). CDR3 length: 9 residues. Germline V gives CDR1 DFQATT, CDR2 SNEGSKA (reference sequence). For the CDR3, the DNA is TGCGGTTGGGGGGACGGCTACACCTTC. Its protein product is CGWGDGYTF.

The chain combines TRBV4-3 with TRBJ1-1; 7 bases line up with TRBD1. The CDR3 extends over 14 amino acids. Germline CDR1 LGHNA, CDR2 YSLEER. The trim removed 4 bases at V and 4 bases at J, leaving 6 bases unmatched. Here the CDR3 DNA reads TGCGCCAGCAGCCTAACCAGGGGGACCACTGAAGCTTTCTTT. It encodes CASSLTRGTTEAFF.

This sequence joins TRBV11-3 and TRBJ2-1, with 8 bases lining up with TRBD1. Trimming cost V 0 bases and J 3 bases; bases outside gene matches: 10. CDR3 size: 18 residues. Germline V lookup: CDR1 SGHNT, CDR2 YENEEA. CDR3 DNA: TGTGCCAGCAGCTTAGAGGGTACCAGGGACAGGTTCTACAATGAGCAGTTCTTC. Protein sequence: CASSLEGTRDRFYNEQFF.

The CDR3 DNA is TGCAGTGCGACATTAGCGGGAGGGCCCTCAGGGGGCACAGATACGCAGTATTTT. Translated, it gives CSATLAGGPSGGTDTQYF. The chain recombines TRBV20-1 with TRBJ2-3, with 11 bases matching TRBD2. Germline V gene data show CDR1 as DFQATT and CDR2 as SNEGSKA (reference sequence). The CDR3 runs 18 residues. Trimming at V came to 6 bases and at J to 1 base, leaving 15 bases not matched to a gene.